These 30 T cell receptor beta chains were sequenced from one sample in a study of identical twins. Each CDR3 protein gets one entry after TCRdb re-called the 5' RACE reads with MiXCR. Altogether 1.5 million to 2 million distinct CDR3 sequences are present, under 35% being singletons, with the ten largest covering approximately 0.25%. The specimen was cord blood. Every receptor here comes from a newborn girl in good health.

A remark on this clonotype: No conserved phenylalanine or tryptophan is present at the end of the CDR3, so a read error is the likely explanation. This rearrangement joins TRBV10-3 to TRBJ2-3; maybe TRBD2 (5 bases). Between the trimmed V and J ends, which lost 5 bases and 6 bases, there was a span of 15 bases. The length of the CDR3 is 14 residues. In germline, CDR1 is ENHRY, CDR2 SYGVKD. CDR3 protein: CAISSISPGDTQYY. The CDR3 nucleotides are TGTGCCATCAGTTCCATATCCCCGGGGGATACGCAGTATTAT.

The rearrangement joins TRBV6-2 or TRBV6-3 to TRBJ2-3, with 11 positions matching TRBD2. CDR1 MNHEY and CDR2 SVGEGT come from the germline V gene. V shed 2 bases, J shed 1 base, and the junction held 5 bases outside the gene matches. The CDR3 extends over 17 amino acids. The CDR3 loop reads CASSYGGSGGGTDTQYF. The CDR3, as DNA: TGTGCCAGCAGTTACGGCGGTAGCGGGGGGGGCACAGATACGCAGTATTTT.

The chain links TRBV6-6 to TRBJ1-1; D not certain. The CDR3 consists of 15 residues. The germline V gene encodes CDR1 MNHNY and CDR2 SVGAGI (reference sequence). V lost 2 bases to trimming and J lost 0 bases, with 10 bases between them. In DNA, the CDR3 is TGTGCCAGCAGTTACATTGGTATGATGAACACTGAAGCTTTCTTT. Its protein is CASSYIGMMNTEAFF.

This clonotype was seen ten or more times. V usage is TRBV2 and J usage is TRBJ2-3, with 8 nucleotides matching TRBD1. V was clipped by 1 base and J by 4 bases; unmatched bases: 1. CDR3 length: 14 amino acids. CDR1 SNHLY and CDR2 FYNNEI come from the germline V gene. This chain's CDR3 is CASSEDRGADTQYF. CDR3 DNA: TGTGCCAGCAGTGAAGACAGGGGGGCAGATACGCAGTATTTT.

This clonotype was detected many times. V and J are TRBV11-1 and TRBJ2-7; no clear D gene. Trimming removed 6 bases from V and 3 bases from J, with 9 bases in between. This CDR3 comprises 12 residues. From germline, CDR1 is SGHAT and CDR2 FQDESV (reference sequence). In DNA, the CDR3 is TGTGCCAGCAGTTTGCCCCGCTACGAGCAGTACTTC. It codes for CASSLPRYEQYF. The full variable domain, its missing parts supplied by reference TRBV11-1 and TRBJ2-7, is EAEVAQSPRYKITEKSQAVAFWCDPISGHATLYWYRQILGQGPELLVQFQDESVVDDSQLPKDRFSAERLKGVDSTLKIQPAELGDSAMYLCASSLPRYEQYFGPGTRLTVT.

The CDR3 sequence: CASSQEFGLAGEEQFF. The CDR3 nucleotides are TGTGCCAGCAGCCAAGAGTTCGGACTAGCGGGAGAGGAGCAGTTCTTC. The chain uses TRBV3-1 and TRBJ2-1; TRBD2 agrees at 13 bases. The V gene end was trimmed by 0 bases and the J gene end by 10 bases; junction bases not matched to a gene: 6. Germline V gene sequence: CDR1 LGHDT, CDR2 YNNKEL (reference sequence). There are 16 residues in the CDR3.

The chain is built from TRBV2 and TRBJ1-4; D remains ambiguous. CDR1 and CDR2 (germline): SNHLY, FYNNEI. The CDR3 has 11 amino acids. V was pared by 9 bases and J by 8 bases, with 10 bases between. CDR3 loop: CASIKGEKLFF. The DNA for the CDR3 is TGTGCCAGTATAAAGGGCGAAAAACTGTTTTTT.

J is TRBJ1-1 and V is TRBV20-1, with D maybe TRBD1 (6 bases). This CDR3 has 13 amino acids. The germline CDR1 and CDR2 sequences are DFQATT and SNEGSKA (reference sequence). The V end lost 3 bases, the J end lost 1 base, and 9 bases lay between the germline ends. CDR3 DNA sequence: TGCAGTGCTAGGAGGGGGGAGAACACTGAAGCTTTCTTT. This translates into CSARRGENTEAFF.

In regard to this clonotype: This may be a read error, as it is one base from a much larger clone. This chain uses TRBV10-3 with TRBJ2-7; D is uncertain. In germline, CDR1 is ENHRY, CDR2 SYGVKD. Trimming cost V 6 bases and J 4 bases, with 10 bases left between them. The length of the CDR3 is 12 residues. The CDR3 is CAIREERYEQYF. CDR3 nucleotide sequence: TGTGCCATCAGAGAAGAGAGGTACGAGCAGTACTTC.

This clonotype was recorded once. The chain couples TRBV4-1 to TRBJ1-5, with 10 nucleotides matching TRBD1. V dropped 0 bases and J dropped 1; count of bases not matched to a gene: 15. CDR1 and CDR2 (germline): MGHRA, YSYEKL. The CDR3 consists of 21 residues. The CDR3 DNA reads TGCGCCAGCAGCCAAGAAAATTGGACAGGGGGACGGGCGGGGAGCAATCAGCCCCAGCATTTT. It yields the protein CASSQENWTGGRAGSNQPQHF.

V gene TRBV18 combines with J gene TRBJ1-2; TRBD1 matches 9 bases. V shed 1 base and J 2 bases; nucleotides not matched to a gene: 2. Germline V gene lookup returns CDR1 KGHSH and CDR2 LQKENI. This CDR3 has 15 residues. The CDR3 bases are TGTGCCAGCTCACCACTGGACAGGGGAAACTATGGCTACACCTTC. Amino acid sequence: CASSPLDRGNYGYTF.

V gene TRBV7-2 combines with J gene TRBJ2-2, with 7 bases lining up with TRBD2. Trimming removed 3 bases from V and 5 bases from J; junction bases left unmatched: 9. Germline CDR1 reads SGHTA; CDR2 reads FQGNSA. CDR3 length: 16 residues. CDR3 nucleotide sequence: TGTGCCAGCAGCTTTGAGGCGGGAGTTCAAACCGGGGAGCTGTTTTTT. It specifies CASSFEAGVQTGELFF.

A remark on this clonotype: The conserved phenylalanine or tryptophan normally closing the CDR3 is absent here, so this likely arose from a read error. The chain is built from TRBV4-1 and TRBJ2-3; TRBD1 is a possible D gene (7 bases). Deletions cut 0 bases from V and 5 bases from J, with 27 bases between. CDR3 length: 20 residues. The V gene's germline CDR1 is MGHRA and CDR2 YSYEKL. The CDR3 DNA follows: TGCGCCAGCAGCCAAGAAAGGATCCCTAGGGGGCTCCTCGGGGGAGATACGCAGTATTCT. It specifies CASSQERIPRGLLGGDTQYS.

Comment on this clonotype: A much larger clone is a single base away; this may be a read error. The chain is built from TRBV28 and TRBJ2-4; D is undetermined. The DNA end lines up better with TRBJ2-7; the J call may be wrong. The CDR3 sequence is 11 residues long. Per germline, CDR1 MDHEN and CDR2 SYDVKM. CDR3 sequence: CTSSRAHEQYF. As DNA, the CDR3 is TGTACCAGCAGCCGCGCCCACGAGCAGTACTTC.

The table lists this clonotype with many counts. The chain uses TRBV9 and TRBJ2-5; the D is unclear. The ends were cut back, 0 bases at V and 2 bases at J, with 5 bases in the middle. The germline V gene has CDR1 SGDLS and CDR2 YYNGEE. The CDR3 loop spans 13 amino acids. CDR3 nucleotide sequence: TGTGCCAGCAGCGTAGGGGTTCAAGAGACCCAGTACTTC. Amino acid sequence: CASSVGVQETQYF.

At least ten counts were recorded for this clonotype. This chain links TRBV6-5 with TRBJ2-7; D may be TRBD1 (5 bases). The V gene's germline CDR1 is MNHEY and CDR2 SVGAGI. V shed 2 bases and J shed 3 bases, with 11 bases lying between them. The CDR3 runs 14 residues. Written as DNA, the CDR3 is TGTGCCAGCAGTTACAGCCCAGGGATCTACGAGCAGTACTTC. This sequence encodes CASSYSPGIYEQYF.

CDR3 bases: TGCAGTGCCTTCCTCCCGCTAGGGGCCACAGATACGCAGTATTTT. Protein: CSAFLPLGATDTQYF. J is TRBJ2-3 and V is TRBV20-1, with D possibly being TRBD1 (5 bases). This CDR3 has 15 residues. The V end was cut by 6 bases, the J end by 2 bases, with 18 bases between. In germline, CDR1 is DFQATT, CDR2 SNEGSKA (reference sequence).

The genes are TRBV13 and TRBJ2-1, with 9 bases lining up with TRBD2. After removal of 5 bases from V and 0 bases from J, the junction contained 11 bases not matched to a gene. Germline CDR1 reads PRHDT; CDR2 reads FYEKMQ (reference sequence). The CDR3 contains 18 residues. The CDR3 nucleotides are TGTGCCAGCAGCCCTGGGACTAGCCGCCCCGGCTCCTACAATGAGCAGTTCTTC. Protein sequence: CASSPGTSRPGSYNEQFF. The whole variable domain, filled in from reference TRBV13 and TRBJ2-1, reads AAGVIQSPRHLIKEKRETATLKCYPIPRHDTVYWYQQGPGQDPQFLISFYEKMQSDKGSIPDRFSAQQFSDYHSELNMSSLELGDSALYFCASSPGTSRPGSYNEQFFGPGTRLTVL.

The chain uses TRBV20-1 and TRBJ2-1; TRBD1 matches at 9 bases. The J segment lost 8 bases and the V segment lost 2 bases, leaving 4 bases of the junction unmatched. The CDR3 spans 13 residues. Germline loops: CDR1 DFQATT, CDR2 SNEGSKA (reference sequence). CDR3: CSARRDRVDEQFF. CDR3 sequence (DNA): TGCAGTGCTAGACGGGACAGGGTCGATGAGCAGTTCTTC.

This sequence joins TRBV10-3 and TRBJ1-6, with 8 positions matching TRBD1. With V trimmed by 6 bases and J by 2 bases, 3 bases remained unmatched. The CDR3 has 15 amino acids. Germline V lookup: CDR1 ENHRY, CDR2 SYGVKD. The CDR3 sequence: CAIRGDRTYNSPLHF. CDR3 in DNA: TGTGCCATCAGGGGGGACAGGACCTATAATTCACCCCTCCACTTT.

This clonotype has just a few counts. The CDR3 region is CATSRGATDTQYF. The CDR3 DNA sequence: TGTGCCACCAGCCGGGGGGCAACAGATACGCAGTATTTT. This rearrangement joins TRBV24-1 to TRBJ2-3; D might be TRBD2 (7 bases). The germline CDR1 and CDR2 sequences are KGHDR and SFDVKD. V dropped 7 bases and J dropped 3 bases, with 10 bases sitting between them. The length of the CDR3 is 13 residues.

At least ten counts were recorded for this clonotype. The rearrangement uses TRBV20-1 and TRBJ1-2, with unresolved D. The germline V and J ends were trimmed by 1 base and 6 bases, with 9 bases remaining between them. This CDR3 has 12 amino acids. Germline V gives CDR1 DFQATT, CDR2 SNEGSKA (reference sequence). CDR3 sequence: CSARVGSDGYTF. The CDR3 DNA reads as TGCAGTGCTAGAGTAGGGAGCGATGGCTACACCTTC.

CDR3 nucleotides: TGCAGTGCTAGAAGGCAGGGCACTGGGGCCAACGTCCTGACTTTC. This gives the protein CSARRQGTGANVLTF. The rearrangement uses TRBV20-1 and TRBJ2-6, with a possible D match to TRBD1 (5 bases). The germline gives CDR1 DFQATT, CDR2 SNEGSKA (reference sequence). Trimming pared 2 bases from V and 2 bases from J, leaving 10 bases between. The CDR3 consists of 15 residues.

This clonotype appeared a few times. The chain couples TRBV6-1 to TRBJ2-1; D is ambiguous. The CDR3 is made up of 8 amino acids. Germline CDR1 MNHNS, CDR2 SASEGT. V lost 10 bases to trimming and J lost 8 bases, with 3 bases between them. CDR3 coding DNA: TGTGCCACCCATGAGCAGTTCTTC. Protein: CATHEQFF.

This clonotype was picked up a small number of times. The rearrangement uses TRBV20-1 and TRBJ2-7, with TRBD1 identical over 9 bases. The germline V gene encodes CDR1 DFQATT and CDR2 SNEGSKA (reference sequence). Trimming cost V 6 bases and J 6 bases; bases outside gene matches: 12. This CDR3 contains 14 residues. The CDR3 DNA follows: TGCAGTGCGCAACCCGGGACAGGGCCTACCGAGCAGTACTTC. Its protein is CSAQPGTGPTEQYF.

The V call is TRBV10-3, the J call TRBJ2-1; 8 bases match TRBD2. Germline V lookup: CDR1 ENHRY, CDR2 SYGVKD. Trimming took 7 bases from V and 7 from J; bases not matched to a gene: 9. The CDR3 has 14 residues. CDR3 protein: CAITWSGRRNEQFF. The CDR3 DNA follows: TGTGCCATCACGTGGAGCGGGAGAAGGAATGAGCAGTTCTTC.

This chain links TRBV7-2 with TRBJ2-1; 11 bases match TRBD2. Germline CDR1 is SGHTA and CDR2 is FQGNSA. V trimming: 3 bases; J trimming: 0 bases; junction bases outside the gene matches: 4. The CDR3 consists of 17 residues. CDR3 sequence: CASSFAGTSGSYNEQFF. The CDR3 nucleotides are TGTGCCAGCAGCTTCGCCGGGACTAGCGGCTCCTACAATGAGCAGTTCTTC.

J is TRBJ2-3 and V is TRBV5-1; perhaps D is TRBD1 or TRBD2 (6 bases each). The CDR3 is made up of 14 amino acids. Trimming stripped 4 bases from V and 4 bases from J, with 13 bases between. Germline CDR1 SGHRS, CDR2 YFSETQ. The CDR3 here is CASSGEGGPDTQYF. Written as DNA, the CDR3 is TGCGCCAGCAGCGGAGAGGGGGGCCCAGATACGCAGTATTTT.

The genes are TRBV6-5 and TRBJ2-3; D remains unclear. The germline V gene has CDR1 MNHEY and CDR2 SVGAGI. V lost 0 bases to trimming and J lost 4 bases, with 5 bases between them. CDR3 length: 13 amino acids. The CDR3: CASSYSQPDTQYF. The CDR3 region has the DNA TGTGCCAGCAGTTACTCCCAGCCAGATACGCAGTATTTT.

V usage is TRBV5-1 and J usage is TRBJ2-7; TRBD2 agrees at 13 bases. This CDR3 is built from 20 residues. Germline V CDR1 and CDR2: SGHRS, YFSETQ. Unmatched junction bases numbered 19, after V lost 4 bases and J lost 3 bases. The CDR3 protein is CASSPMKGLAGTRTNYEQYF. As DNA, the CDR3 is TGCGCCAGCAGCCCGATGAAGGGACTAGCGGGGACCAGAACCAACTACGAGCAGTACTTC.